The next 23 T cell receptor beta chains were all read from a single sample in a study of T cell changes during pregnancy in multiple sclerosis (dated by TCRdb to the late 2010s). Library prep was done by the immunoSEQ multiplex PCR assay. TCRdb obtained this table from immuneACCESS and retained in-frame rearrangements with V and J assigned. These tables miss some clones; where compared with another copy, unresolved V genes account for less than half of the shortfall, and the remainder is unexplained. Present in this sample are 65,000 or so clones, 90% of which were seen just once. In total, the top ten clones hold about 2.1% of the sample. The sample was peripheral blood, taken in the second trimester of pregnancy. These receptors were taken from a female donor in good health, enrolled as a control in a pregnancy study.

The chain couples TRBV29-1 to TRBJ2-1, with 9 bases aligning to TRBD2. Losses at the gene ends were 3 bases for V and 1 base for J; bases not matched to a gene: 10. Germline CDR1 is SQVTM and CDR2 is ANQGSEA. This CDR3 is 17 amino acids long. The CDR3 is CSVDGVGREGSYNEQFF. CDR3 nucleotides: TGCAGCGTTGATGGTGTGGGGCGGGAGGGGTCCTACAATGAGCAGTTCTTC.

The chain employs TRBV18 and TRBJ1-5, with TRBD1 identical over 9 bases. Germline CDR1 and CDR2: KGHSH and LQKENI. J gave up 4 bases and V 0 bases, and 4 bases lay outside the gene matches. The CDR3 has 16 amino acids. CDR3 in amino acids: CASSPPTGGINQPQHF. In nucleotides, the CDR3 is TGTGCCAGCTCACCACCGACAGGGGGAATTAATCAGCCCCAGCATTTT. Filled out from reference TRBV18 and TRBJ1-5, the complete variable domain reads NAGVMQNPRHLVRRRGQEARLRCSPMKGHSHVYWYRQLPEEGLKFMVYLQKENIIDESGMPKERFSAEFPKEGPSILRIQQVVRGDSAAYFCASSPPTGGINQPQHFGDGTRLSIL.

V and J are TRBV5-1 and TRBJ1-5; 7 bases fit TRBD1. The CDR3 loop spans 13 amino acids. Germline V lookup: CDR1 SGHRS, CDR2 YFSETQ. Trimming at V came to 7 bases and at J to 4 bases, leaving 5 bases not matched to a gene. CDR3 sequence: CASRGTENQPQHF. The DNA for the CDR3 is TGCGCCAGCCGGGGGACAGAAAATCAGCCCCAGCATTTT.

The chain combines TRBV19 with TRBJ2-7; 15 bases map to TRBD2. The CDR3 sequence is 16 residues long. Germline V gives CDR1 LNHDA, CDR2 SQIVND (reference sequence). V was pared by 4 bases and J by 5 bases, with 6 bases of the junction left unmatched. CDR3 region: CASSTHRTSGRDEQYF. CDR3 DNA sequence: TGTGCCAGTAGTACGCACCGGACTAGCGGGAGGGACGAGCAGTACTTC.

The chain has TRBV29-1 and TRBJ2-1; D is perhaps TRBD2 (6 bases). The germline V and J ends were trimmed by 3 bases and 3 bases, with 33 bases remaining between them. The germline V gene encodes CDR1 SQVTM and CDR2 ANQGSEA. The CDR3 is 21 amino acids. CDR3 coding DNA: TGCAGCGTTGATCTACCCGACCGGGACCCAACAATAGGAGGGGTCTACAATGAGCAGTTCTTC. Translating it yields CSVDLPDRDPTIGGVYNEQFF.

The rearrangement uses TRBV19 and TRBJ2-5; D possibly corresponds to TRBD2 (5 bases). Trimming removed 5 bases at V and 5 bases at J, with 12 bases between. The CDR3 extends over 13 amino acids. Germline V gives CDR1 LNHDA, CDR2 SQIVND (reference sequence). Here the CDR3 reads CASSPDPGETQYF. CDR3 bases: TGTGCCAGTAGTCCGGACCCGGGGGAGACCCAGTACTTC.

V and J are TRBV2 and TRBJ2-2; D is uncertain. This CDR3 has 14 amino acids. The germline V and J ends were trimmed by 4 bases and 4 bases, with 10 bases remaining between them. Germline V gives CDR1 SNHLY, CDR2 FYNNEI. Written as DNA, the CDR3 is TGTGCCAGCAGTGTTCCCAGAAGCACCGGGGAGCTGTTTTTT. Protein: CASSVPRSTGELFF. The whole variable domain, remainder taken from reference TRBV2 and TRBJ2-2, is EPEVTQTPSHQVTQMGQEVILRCVPISNHLYFYWYRQILGQKVEFLVSFYNNEISEKSEIFDDQFSVERPDGSNFTLKIRSTKLEDSAMYFCASSVPRSTGELFFGEGSRLTVL.

This sequence joins TRBV30 and TRBJ1-6, with a weak D call TRBD1 (6 bases). This CDR3 has 18 residues. V was shortened by 4 bases and J by 0 bases, with 19 bases between the two germline ends. Looked up from germline, CDR1 is GTSNPN and CDR2 is SVGIG (reference sequence). CDR3 residues: CAWKWGGTESSYNSPLHF. The CDR3 coding sequence is TGTGCCTGGAAATGGGGGGGCACCGAGAGCTCCTATAATTCACCCCTCCACTTT.

The chain has TRBV2 and TRBJ2-3, with 8 nucleotides matching TRBD2. The CDR3 extends over 14 amino acids. Germline V lookup: CDR1 SNHLY, CDR2 FYNNEI. Trimming removed 4 bases from V and 5 bases from J; junction bases left unmatched: 5. The CDR3 here is CASSVPLAGDTQYF. The CDR3 DNA reads as TGTGCCAGCAGTGTCCCCCTAGCGGGAGATACGCAGTATTTT.

The J gene is TRBJ1-3, the V gene TRBV5-6, with D perhaps matching TRBD1 (6 bases). The CDR3 is made up of 16 amino acids. Trimming cost V 4 bases and J 4 bases, with 18 bases left between them. Germline-derived CDR1 and CDR2 are SGHDT and YYEEEE. Written as DNA, the CDR3 is TGTGCCAGCAGCCCCCCCGGGGGGGCGACGGGAAACACCATATATTTT. It translates to CASSPPGGATGNTIYF.

This clone appeared a single time. The CDR3, as DNA: TGTGCCAGTAGTATCGGGACAGGATATAGCAATCAGCCCCAGCATTTT. The encoded protein is CASSIGTGYSNQPQHF. This rearrangement joins TRBV19 to TRBJ1-5, with TRBD1 matching over 8 bases. Germline V lookup: CDR1 LNHDA, CDR2 SQIVND (reference sequence). J was trimmed by 0 bases and V by 3 bases; bases with no gene match: 4. The CDR3 spans 16 residues.

This chain links TRBV4-1 with TRBJ1-2, with 9 bases aligning to TRBD1. Germline CDR1 reads MGHRA; CDR2 reads YSYEKL. The CDR3 loop spans 14 amino acids. V was pared by 4 bases and J by 7 bases, with 7 bases of the junction left unmatched. This CDR3 is CASSPLGTGPGYTF. In nucleotides, the CDR3 is TGCGCCAGCAGCCCTCTTGGGACAGGGCCTGGCTACACCTTC.

The chain links TRBV6-5 to TRBJ1-1; TRBD1 is a possible D gene (6 bases). V gave up 6 bases and J gave up 1 base, with 12 bases separating them. CDR1 is MNHEY, CDR2 SVGAGI, per germline. The CDR3 is 14 residues long. CDR3 protein: CASSHRVGNTEAFF. As DNA, the CDR3 is TGTGCCAGCAGCCACAGGGTGGGGAACACTGAAGCTTTCTTT.

The V gene is TRBV7-6, the J gene TRBJ2-5; D is uncertain. Trimming pared 0 bases from V and 4 bases from J, leaving 9 bases between. There are 14 residues in the CDR3. CDR1 SGHVS and CDR2 FNYEAQ come from the germline V gene. CDR3 residues: CASSLARVGETQYF. The DNA of the CDR3 is TGTGCCAGCAGCTTAGCGCGAGTCGGAGAGACCCAGTACTTC.

The chain joins TRBV19 to TRBJ2-5; no clear D gene. V dropped 2 bases and J dropped 5 bases, with 3 bases sitting between them. CDR3 length: 11 residues. Germline CDR1 and CDR2: LNHDA and SQIVND (reference sequence). The CDR3 nucleotides are TGTGCCAGTAGTATACAGGAGACCCAGTACTTC. Translation: CASSIQETQYF.

This rearrangement joins TRBV30 to TRBJ2-1; TRBD2 matches at 11 bases. The CDR3 covers 16 residues. Germline V gene sequence: CDR1 GTSNPN, CDR2 SVGIG (reference sequence). V shed 0 bases and J 8 bases; nucleotides not matched to a gene: 9. This chain's CDR3 is CAWSVVLAGGRDEQFF. The CDR3 DNA sequence: TGTGCCTGGAGTGTAGTTTTAGCGGGGGGGCGAGATGAGCAGTTCTTC.

The chain joins TRBV5-4 to TRBJ2-7; 8 positions match TRBD1. The V segment lost 3 bases and the J segment 1 base; nucleotides outside the gene matches: 3. Germline V gene sequence: CDR1 SGHNT, CDR2 YYREEE (reference sequence). The CDR3 has 14 residues. Here the CDR3 reads CASSSTGASYEQYF. The CDR3 DNA reads TGTGCCAGCAGCTCGACAGGGGCGTCCTACGAGCAGTACTTC. Complete variable domain (other parts from reference TRBV5-4 and TRBJ2-7): ETGVTQSPTHLIKTRGQQVTLRCSSQSGHNTVSWYQQALGQGPQFIFQYYREEENGRGNFPPRFSGLQFPNYSSELNVNALELDDSALYLCASSSTGASYEQYFGPGTRLTVT.

V gene TRBV5-6 combines with J gene TRBJ1-5; D is perhaps TRBD1 (5 bases). V lost 0 bases and J lost 4, with 11 bases in between. Per the germline V gene, CDR1 is SGHDT and CDR2 is YYEEEE. The CDR3 is 15 amino acids. The DNA for the CDR3 is TGTGCCAGCAGCTTGGGGCTAGGGGTGAATCAGCCCCAGCATTTT. As protein: CASSLGLGVNQPQHF.

The chain combines TRBV7-2 with TRBJ1-5; 12 nucleotides match TRBD1. Germline V CDR1 and CDR2: SGHTA, FQGNSA. The length of the CDR3 is 16 residues. The ends lost 5 bases at V and 5 bases at J; junction bases unmatched: 7. CDR3 sequence: CASSPGQGAWDQPQHF. CDR3 in DNA: TGTGCCAGCAGCCCGGGACAGGGGGCATGGGATCAGCCCCAGCATTTT.

The V gene is TRBV11-2, the J gene TRBJ2-7; 9 nucleotides agree with TRBD2. The V segment lost 1 base and the J segment 2 bases; nucleotides outside the gene matches: 6. The CDR3 has 16 amino acids. Looked up from germline, CDR1 is SGHAT and CDR2 is FQNNGV. CDR3 nucleotide sequence: TGTGCCAGCAGCTTAGCCCACGGACTAGCGACCTACGAGCAGTACTTC. Translating gives CASSLAHGLATYEQYF.

This chain connects TRBV5-1 to TRBJ2-7; 14 bases are shared with TRBD2. V lost 3 bases and J lost 4; bases outside the gene matches: 9. Germline CDR1 and CDR2: SGHRS and YFSETQ. CDR3 length: 17 amino acids. DNA for the CDR3: TGCGCCAGCAGCTCGGGACTAGCGGGGGAGTCTTTTTACGAGCAGTACTTC. Translated, it gives CASSSGLAGESFYEQYF.

The CDR3 DNA is TGCGCCAGCAGCTTCAACCGGGACAGCCACACAGATACGCAGTATTTT. This sequence encodes CASSFNRDSHTDTQYF. The chain has TRBV5-1 and TRBJ2-3; 7 nucleotides agree with TRBD1. Germline CDR1 SGHRS, CDR2 YFSETQ. The CDR3 spans 16 residues. The V gene end was trimmed by 2 bases and the J gene end by 2 bases; junction bases not matched to a gene: 8.

The chain combines TRBV28 with TRBJ1-5; 9 bases fit TRBD1. Germline values: CDR1 MDHEN, CDR2 SYDVKM. CDR3 length: 14 amino acids. The ends lost 6 bases at V and 2 bases at J; junction bases unmatched: 2. CDR3 loop: CASRGQGGNQPQHF. The DNA for the CDR3 is TGTGCCAGCAGGGGACAGGGTGGCAATCAGCCCCAGCATTTT.